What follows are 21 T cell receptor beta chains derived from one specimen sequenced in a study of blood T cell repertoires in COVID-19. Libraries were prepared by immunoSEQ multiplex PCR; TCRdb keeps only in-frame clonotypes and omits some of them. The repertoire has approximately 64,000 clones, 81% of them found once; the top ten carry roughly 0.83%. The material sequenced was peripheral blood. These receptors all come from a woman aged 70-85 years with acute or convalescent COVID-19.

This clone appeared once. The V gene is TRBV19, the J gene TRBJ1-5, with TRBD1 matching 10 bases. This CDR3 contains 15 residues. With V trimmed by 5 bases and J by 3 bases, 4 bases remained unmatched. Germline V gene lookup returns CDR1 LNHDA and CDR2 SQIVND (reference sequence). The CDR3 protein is CASSLGTGDNQPQHF. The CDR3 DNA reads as TGTGCCAGTAGTTTGGGGACAGGGGACAATCAGCCCCAGCATTTT. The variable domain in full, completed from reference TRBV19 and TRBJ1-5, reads DGGITQSPKYLFRKEGQNVTLSCEQNLNHDAMYWYRQDPGQGLRLIYYSQIVNDFQKGDIAEGYSVSREKKESFPLTVTSAQKNPTAFYLCASSLGTGDNQPQHFGDGTRLSIL.

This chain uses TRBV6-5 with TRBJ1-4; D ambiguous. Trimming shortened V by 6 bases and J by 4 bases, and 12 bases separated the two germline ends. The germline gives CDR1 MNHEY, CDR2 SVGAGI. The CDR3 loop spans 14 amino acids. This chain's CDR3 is CASSVTDNNEKLFF. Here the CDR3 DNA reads TGTGCCAGCAGCGTCACAGATAATAATGAAAAACTGTTTTTT.

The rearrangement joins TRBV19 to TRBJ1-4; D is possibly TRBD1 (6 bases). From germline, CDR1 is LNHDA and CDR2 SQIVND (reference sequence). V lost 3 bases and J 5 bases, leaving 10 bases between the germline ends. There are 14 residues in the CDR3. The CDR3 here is CASSMGAGNEKLFF. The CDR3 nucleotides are TGTGCCAGTAGTATGGGGGCAGGGAATGAAAAACTGTTTTTT.

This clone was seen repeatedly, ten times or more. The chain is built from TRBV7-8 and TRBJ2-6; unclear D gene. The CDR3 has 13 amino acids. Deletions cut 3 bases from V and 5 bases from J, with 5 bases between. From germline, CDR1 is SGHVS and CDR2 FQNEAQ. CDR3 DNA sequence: TGTGCCAGCAGCTTGGGCAGGGCCAACGTCCTGACTTTC. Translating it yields CASSLGRANVLTF.

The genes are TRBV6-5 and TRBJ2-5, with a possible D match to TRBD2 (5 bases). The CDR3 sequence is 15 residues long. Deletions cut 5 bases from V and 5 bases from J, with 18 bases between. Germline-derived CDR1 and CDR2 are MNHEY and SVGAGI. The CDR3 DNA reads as TGTGCCAGCAGTCCCCCTAACGGGGTCAGGGAGACCCAGTACTTC. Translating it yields CASSPPNGVRETQYF.

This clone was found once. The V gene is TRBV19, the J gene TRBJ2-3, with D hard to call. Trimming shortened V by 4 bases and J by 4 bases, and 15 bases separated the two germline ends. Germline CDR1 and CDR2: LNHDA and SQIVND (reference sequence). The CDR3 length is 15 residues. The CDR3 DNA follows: TGTGCCAGTAGTAAGCAGGATCAGGTGGCAGATACGCAGTATTTT. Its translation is CASSKQDQVADTQYF. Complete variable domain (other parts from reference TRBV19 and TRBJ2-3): DGGITQSPKYLFRKEGQNVTLSCEQNLNHDAMYWYRQDPGQGLRLIYYSQIVNDFQKGDIAEGYSVSREKKESFPLTVTSAQKNPTAFYLCASSKQDQVADTQYFGPGTRLTVL.

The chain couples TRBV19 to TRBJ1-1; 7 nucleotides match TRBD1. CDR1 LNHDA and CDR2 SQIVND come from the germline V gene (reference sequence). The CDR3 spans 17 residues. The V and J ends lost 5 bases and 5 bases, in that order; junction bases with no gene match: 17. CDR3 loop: CASSPPPGTVFRTEAFF. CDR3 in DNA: TGTGCCAGTAGTCCCCCCCCCGGGACAGTCTTTCGGACTGAAGCTTTCTTT. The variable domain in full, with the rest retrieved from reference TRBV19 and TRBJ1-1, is DGGITQSPKYLFRKEGQNVTLSCEQNLNHDAMYWYRQDPGQGLRLIYYSQIVNDFQKGDIAEGYSVSREKKESFPLTVTSAQKNPTAFYLCASSPPPGTVFRTEAFFGQGTRLTVV.

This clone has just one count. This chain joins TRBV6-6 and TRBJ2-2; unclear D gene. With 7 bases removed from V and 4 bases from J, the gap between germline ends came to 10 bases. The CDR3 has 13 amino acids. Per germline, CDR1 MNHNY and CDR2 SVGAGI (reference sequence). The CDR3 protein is CASTLSPTGELFF. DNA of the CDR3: TGTGCCAGCACACTAAGCCCCACCGGGGAGCTGTTTTTT.

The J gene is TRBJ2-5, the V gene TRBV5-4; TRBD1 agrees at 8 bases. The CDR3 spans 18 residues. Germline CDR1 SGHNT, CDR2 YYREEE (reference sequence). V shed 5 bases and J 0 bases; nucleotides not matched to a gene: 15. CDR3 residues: CASSFKSGGLRDQETQYF. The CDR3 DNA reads TGTGCCAGCAGTTTCAAGTCAGGGGGCTTGAGGGACCAAGAGACCCAGTACTTC.

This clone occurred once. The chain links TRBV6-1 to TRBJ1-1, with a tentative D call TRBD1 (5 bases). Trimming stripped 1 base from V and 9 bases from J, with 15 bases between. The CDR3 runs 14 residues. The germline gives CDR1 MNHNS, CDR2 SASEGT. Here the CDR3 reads CASSEGSTGRKAFF. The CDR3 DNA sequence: TGTGCCAGCAGTGAAGGGAGTACAGGTCGAAAAGCTTTCTTT.

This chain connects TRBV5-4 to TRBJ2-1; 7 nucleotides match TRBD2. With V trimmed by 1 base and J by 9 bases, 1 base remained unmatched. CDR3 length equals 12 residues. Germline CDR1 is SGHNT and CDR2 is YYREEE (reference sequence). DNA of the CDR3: TGTGCCAGCAGCTTGACGGGGGGTGAGCAGTTCTTC. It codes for CASSLTGGEQFF.

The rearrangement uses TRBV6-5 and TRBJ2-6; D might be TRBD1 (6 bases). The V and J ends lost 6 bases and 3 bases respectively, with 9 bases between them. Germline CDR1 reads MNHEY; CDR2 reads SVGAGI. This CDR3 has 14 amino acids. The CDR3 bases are TGTGCCAGCAGCAGGGGAGTTGGGGCCAACGTCCTGACTTTC. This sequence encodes CASSRGVGANVLTF.

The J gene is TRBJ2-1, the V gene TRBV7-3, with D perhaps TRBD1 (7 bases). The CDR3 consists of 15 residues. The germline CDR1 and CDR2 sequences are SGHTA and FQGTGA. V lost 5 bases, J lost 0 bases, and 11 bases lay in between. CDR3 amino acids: CASSPGGSSYNEQFF. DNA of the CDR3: TGTGCCAGCAGCCCAGGGGGGAGCTCCTACAATGAGCAGTTCTTC.

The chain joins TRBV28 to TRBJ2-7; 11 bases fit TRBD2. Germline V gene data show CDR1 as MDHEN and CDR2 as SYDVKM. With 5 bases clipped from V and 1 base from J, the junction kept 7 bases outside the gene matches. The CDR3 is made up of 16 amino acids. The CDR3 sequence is CASSPLGTSGSYEQYF. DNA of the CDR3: TGTGCCAGCAGTCCCCTCGGGACTAGCGGATCCTACGAGCAGTACTTC. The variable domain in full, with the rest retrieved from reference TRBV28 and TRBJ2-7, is DVKVTQSSRYLVKRTGEKVFLECVQDMDHENMFWYRQDPGLGLRLIYFSYDVKMKEKGDIPEGYSVSREKKERFSLILESASTNQTSMYLCASSPLGTSGSYEQYFGPGTRLTVT.

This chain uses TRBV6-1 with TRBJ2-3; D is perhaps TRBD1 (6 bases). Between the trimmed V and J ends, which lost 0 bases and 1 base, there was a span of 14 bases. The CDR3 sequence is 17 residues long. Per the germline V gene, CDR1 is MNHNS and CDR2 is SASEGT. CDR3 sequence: CASSEASWGQGTDTQYF. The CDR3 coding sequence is TGTGCCAGCAGTGAAGCCTCCTGGGGGCAAGGCACAGATACGCAGTATTTT.

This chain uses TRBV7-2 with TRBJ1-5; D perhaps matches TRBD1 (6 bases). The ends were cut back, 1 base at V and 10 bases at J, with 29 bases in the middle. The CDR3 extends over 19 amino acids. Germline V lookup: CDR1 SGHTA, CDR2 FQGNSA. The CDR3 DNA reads TGTGCCAGCAGCTTAGAATCGGGGGGCCCAGATACCCCCCAGATCCCCCAGCATTTT. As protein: CASSLESGGPDTPQIPQHF.

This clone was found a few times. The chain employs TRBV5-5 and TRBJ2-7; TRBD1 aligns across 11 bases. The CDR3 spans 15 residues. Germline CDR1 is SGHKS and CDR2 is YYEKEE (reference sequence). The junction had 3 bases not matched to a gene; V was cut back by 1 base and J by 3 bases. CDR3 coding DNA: TGTGCCAGCAGCTTGTATGGGACAGGGGGCTACGAGCAGTACTTC. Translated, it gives CASSLYGTGGYEQYF.

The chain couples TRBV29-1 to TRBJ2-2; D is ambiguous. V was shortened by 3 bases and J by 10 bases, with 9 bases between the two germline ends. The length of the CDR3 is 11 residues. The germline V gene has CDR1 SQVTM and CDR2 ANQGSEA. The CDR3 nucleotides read TGCAGCGTTGAGGTGGCCACGGAGCTGTTTTTT. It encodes CSVEVATELFF.

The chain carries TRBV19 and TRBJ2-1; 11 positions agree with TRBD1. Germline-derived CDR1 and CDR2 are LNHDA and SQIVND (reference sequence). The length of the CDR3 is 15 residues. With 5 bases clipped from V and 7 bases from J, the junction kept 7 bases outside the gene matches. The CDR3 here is CASSLSGQGVNEQFF. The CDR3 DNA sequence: TGTGCCAGTAGTCTCTCGGGACAGGGGGTGAATGAGCAGTTCTTC.

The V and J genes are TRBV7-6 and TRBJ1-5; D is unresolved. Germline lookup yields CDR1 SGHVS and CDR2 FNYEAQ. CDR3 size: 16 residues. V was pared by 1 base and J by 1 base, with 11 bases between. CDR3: CASSLGPPGSNQPQHF. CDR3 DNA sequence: TGTGCCAGCAGCTTAGGGCCCCCGGGGAGCAATCAGCCCCAGCATTTT.

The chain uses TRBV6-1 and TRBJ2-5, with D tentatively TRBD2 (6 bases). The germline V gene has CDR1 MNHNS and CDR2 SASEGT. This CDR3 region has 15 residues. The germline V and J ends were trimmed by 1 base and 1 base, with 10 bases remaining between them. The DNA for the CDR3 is TGTGCCAGCAGTGAAGGACCCGGGGGCCAAGAGACCCAGTACTTC. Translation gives CASSEGPGGQETQYF.